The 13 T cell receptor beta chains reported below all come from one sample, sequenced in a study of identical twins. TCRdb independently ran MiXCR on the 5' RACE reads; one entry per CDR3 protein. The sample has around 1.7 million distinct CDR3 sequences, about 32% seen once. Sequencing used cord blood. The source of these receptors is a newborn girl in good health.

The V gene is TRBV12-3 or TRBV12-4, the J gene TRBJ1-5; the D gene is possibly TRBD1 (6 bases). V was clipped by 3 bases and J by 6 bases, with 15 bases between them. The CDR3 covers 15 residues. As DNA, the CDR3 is TGTGCCAGCAGTTTTCCGGGGGCGAAGGGTCAGCCCCAGCATTTT. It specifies CASSFPGAKGQPQHF.

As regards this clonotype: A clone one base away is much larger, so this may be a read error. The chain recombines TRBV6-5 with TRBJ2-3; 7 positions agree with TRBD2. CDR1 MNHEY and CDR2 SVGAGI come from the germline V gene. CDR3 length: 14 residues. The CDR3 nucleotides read TGTGCCAGCAGACGACTAGCCGACACAGGTACGCAGTATTTT. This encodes CASRRLADTGTQYF.

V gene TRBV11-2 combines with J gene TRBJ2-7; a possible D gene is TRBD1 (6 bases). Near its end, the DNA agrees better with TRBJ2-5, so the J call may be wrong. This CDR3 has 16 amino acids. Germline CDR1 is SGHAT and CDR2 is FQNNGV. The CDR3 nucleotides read TGTGCCAGCAGCTCAATACGAGCTGACAGGTCGGAGACCCAGTACTTC. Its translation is CASSSIRADRSETQYF.

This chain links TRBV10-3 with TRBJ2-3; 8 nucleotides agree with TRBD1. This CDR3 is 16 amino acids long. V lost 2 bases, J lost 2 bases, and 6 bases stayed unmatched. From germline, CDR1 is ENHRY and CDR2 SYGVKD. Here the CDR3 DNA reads TGTGCCATCAGTGAGGTGGGACAGGCCCTCACAGATACGCAGTATTTT. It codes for CAISEVGQALTDTQYF.

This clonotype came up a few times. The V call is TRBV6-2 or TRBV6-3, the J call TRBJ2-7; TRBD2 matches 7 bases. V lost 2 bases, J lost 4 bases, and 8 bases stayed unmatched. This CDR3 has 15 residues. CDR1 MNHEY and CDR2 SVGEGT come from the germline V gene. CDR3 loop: CASSYTASGLYEQYF. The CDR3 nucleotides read TGTGCCAGCAGTTACACGGCTAGCGGACTATACGAGCAGTACTTC.

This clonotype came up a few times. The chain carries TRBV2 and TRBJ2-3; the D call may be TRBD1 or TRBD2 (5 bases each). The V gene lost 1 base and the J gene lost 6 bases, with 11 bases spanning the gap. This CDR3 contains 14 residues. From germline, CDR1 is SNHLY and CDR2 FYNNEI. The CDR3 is CASSEGSWGDTQYF. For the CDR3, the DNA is TGTGCCAGCAGTGAAGGGTCCTGGGGGGATACGCAGTATTTT. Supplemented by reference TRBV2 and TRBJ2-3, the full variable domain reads EPEVTQTPSHQVTQMGQEVILRCVPISNHLYFYWYRQILGQKVEFLVSFYNNEISEKSEIFDDQFSVERPDGSNFTLKIRSTKLEDSAMYFCASSEGSWGDTQYFGPGTRLTVL.

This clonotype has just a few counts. The CDR3 bases are TGCAGCGTTGAAGATCTCGGGGGCACAGATACGCAGTATTTT. This gives the protein CSVEDLGGTDTQYF. The rearrangement uses TRBV29-1 and TRBJ2-3; maybe TRBD2 (5 bases). Trimming took 0 bases from V and 1 from J, leaving 8 bases between them. Germline V CDR1 and CDR2: SQVTM, ANQGSEA. The CDR3 contains 14 residues.

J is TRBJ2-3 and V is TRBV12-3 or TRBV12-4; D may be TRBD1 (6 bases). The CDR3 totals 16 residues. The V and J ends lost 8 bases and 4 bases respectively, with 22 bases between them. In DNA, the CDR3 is TGTGCCAGCCTAGGGGCTAGACAGGTGACTCCAGATACGCAGTATTTT. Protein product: CASLGARQVTPDTQYF.

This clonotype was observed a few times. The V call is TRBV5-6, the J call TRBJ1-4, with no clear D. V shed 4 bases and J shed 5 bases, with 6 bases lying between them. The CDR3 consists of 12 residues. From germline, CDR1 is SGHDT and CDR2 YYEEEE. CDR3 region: CASSGRNEKLFF. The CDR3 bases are TGTGCCAGCAGCGGCCGAAATGAAAAACTGTTTTTT.

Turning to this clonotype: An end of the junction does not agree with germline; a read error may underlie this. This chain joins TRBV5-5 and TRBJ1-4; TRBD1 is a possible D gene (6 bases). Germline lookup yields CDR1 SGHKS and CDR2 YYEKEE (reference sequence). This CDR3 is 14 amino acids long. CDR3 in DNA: TGTGCCAGCAGTCTCGGGACACTTAATGAAAAACCGTTTTTT. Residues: CASSLGTLNEKPFF. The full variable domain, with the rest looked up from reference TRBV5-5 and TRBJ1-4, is DAGVTQSPTHLIKTRGQQVTLRCSPISGHKSVSWYQQVLGQGPQFIFQYYEKEERGRGNFPDRFSARQFPNYSSELNVNALLLGDSALYLCASSLGTLNEKPFFGSGTQLSVL.

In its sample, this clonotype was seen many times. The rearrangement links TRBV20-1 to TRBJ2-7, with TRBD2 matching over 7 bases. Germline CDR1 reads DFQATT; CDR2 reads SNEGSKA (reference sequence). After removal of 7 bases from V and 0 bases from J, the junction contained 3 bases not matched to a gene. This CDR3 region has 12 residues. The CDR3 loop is CSGLADSYEQYF. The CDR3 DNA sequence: TGCAGTGGTCTAGCGGACTCCTACGAGCAGTACTTC.

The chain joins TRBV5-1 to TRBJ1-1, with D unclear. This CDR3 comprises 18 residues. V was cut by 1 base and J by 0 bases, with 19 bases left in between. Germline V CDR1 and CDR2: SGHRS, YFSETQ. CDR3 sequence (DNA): TGCGCCAGCAGCTTGACTAAGGGAGTTGTGAGGTTGAACACTGAAGCTTTCTTT. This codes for CASSLTKGVVRLNTEAFF.

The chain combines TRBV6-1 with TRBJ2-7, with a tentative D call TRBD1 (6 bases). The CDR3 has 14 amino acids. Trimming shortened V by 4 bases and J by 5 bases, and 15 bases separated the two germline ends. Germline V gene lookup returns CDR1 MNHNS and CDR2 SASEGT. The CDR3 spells CASSGARGFNEQYF. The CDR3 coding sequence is TGTGCCAGCAGTGGAGCCAGGGGCTTCAACGAGCAGTACTTC.